This TCR beta chain was obtained from a study of blood T cell repertoires in COVID-19. Study-level background: Some COVID-19 samples were acute and others convalescent; all came from the United States, Italy and Spain. T cells, B-cell-depleted T cells, or PBMCs provided the cDNA or gDNA that served as material.

Everyone who took part was roughly 18 to 95 years old, and they came from roughly 25 US areas. Cohorts were assigned according to the clinical history that participants reported. Profiling relied on immunoSEQ multiplex PCR, and the TCRdb table lists in-frame clones only, not all of them. The sample shows about 220,000 clones, 70% to 85% of them seen only once. On this clone: The junction departs from germline at one end; a sequencing error may be responsible.

Germline V gene sequence: CDR1 LGHDT, CDR2 YNNKEL (reference sequence). The length of the CDR3 is 19 residues. Input material: PBMCs or T cells enriched from blood (not recorded which). The sequence was collected from a woman aged 40-49 years with acute COVID-19. The chain has TRBV3-1 (or the pseudogene TRBV3-2) and TRBJ2-2; the match to TRBD2 covers 13 bases. The CDR3 DNA is TGTGCCAGCAGCCAAGGGACTAGCGGGAGTATAGTGAACGCCGGGGAGCTGTTTTTT. It codes for CASSQGTSGSIVNAGELFF.